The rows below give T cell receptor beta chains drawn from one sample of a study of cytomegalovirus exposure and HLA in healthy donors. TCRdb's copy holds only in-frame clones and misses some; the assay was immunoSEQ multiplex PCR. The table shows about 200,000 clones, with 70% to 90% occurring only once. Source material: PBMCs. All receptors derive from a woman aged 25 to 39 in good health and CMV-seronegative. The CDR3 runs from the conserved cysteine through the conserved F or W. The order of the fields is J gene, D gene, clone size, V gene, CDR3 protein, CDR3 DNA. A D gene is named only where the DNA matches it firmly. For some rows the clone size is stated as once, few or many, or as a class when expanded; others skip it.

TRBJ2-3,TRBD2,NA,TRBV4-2,CASSQVRGGRGVTDTQYF,TGTGCCAGCAGCCAAGTCCGGGGGGGGAGAGGGGTTACAGATACGCAGTATTTT
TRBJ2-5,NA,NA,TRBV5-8,CASSLADRDSETQYF,TGTGCCAGCAGCTTGGCCGACCGGGACTCAGAGACCCAGTACTTC
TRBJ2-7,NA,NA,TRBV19,CASSIDPGNSYEQYF,TGTGCCAGTAGTATAGATCCAGGCAACTCCTACGAGCAGTACTTC
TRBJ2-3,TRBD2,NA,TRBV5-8,CASSPGTSGRSDTQYF,TGTGCCAGCAGCCCCGGGACTAGCGGGAGATCGGATACGCAGTATTTT
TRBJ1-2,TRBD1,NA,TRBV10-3,CAIRKTGGLDNYGYTF,TGTGCCATCAGAAAGACAGGGGGTTTGGACAACTATGGCTACACCTTC
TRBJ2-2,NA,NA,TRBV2,CASRWTENTGELFF,TGTGCCAGCAGATGGACTGAGAACACCGGGGAGCTGTTTTTT
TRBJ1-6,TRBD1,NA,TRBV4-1,CASSQEGTGNSPLHF,TGCGCCAGCAGCCAAGAAGGGACAGGGAATTCACCCCTCCACTTT
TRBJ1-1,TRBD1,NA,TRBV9,CASSAGQDTEAFF,TGTGCCAGCAGCGCGGGACAGGACACTGAAGCTTTCTTT
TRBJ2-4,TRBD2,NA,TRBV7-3,CASSLGRGNGNIQYF,TGTGCCAGCAGCTTAGGGCGGGGGAACGGAAACATTCAGTACTTC
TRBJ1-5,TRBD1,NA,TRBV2,CASSEQGARQPQHF,TGTGCCAGCAGTGAACAGGGGGCGCGGCAGCCCCAGCATTTT
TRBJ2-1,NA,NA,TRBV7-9,CASSLSSGMNEQFF,TGTGCCAGCAGCTTATCTTCCGGGATGAATGAGCAGTTCTTC
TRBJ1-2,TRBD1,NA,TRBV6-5,CASSLDRVVSGYTF,TGTGCCAGCAGCCTCGACAGGGTAGTGAGCGGCTACACCTTC
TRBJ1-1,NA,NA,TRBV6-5,CASSLQGLNTEAFF,TGTGCCAGCAGCCTACAGGGTTTGAACACTGAAGCTTTCTTT
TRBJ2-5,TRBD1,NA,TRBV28,CASSLPRGREETQYF,TGTGCCAGCAGTTTACCCAGGGGGAGAGAAGAGACCCAGTACTTC
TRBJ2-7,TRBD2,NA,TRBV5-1,CASSLLREGLIYEQYF,TGCGCCAGCAGCTTGTTGCGGGAGGGCCTGATCTACGAGCAGTACTTC
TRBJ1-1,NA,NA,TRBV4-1,CASSPTGLEVAFF,TGCGCCAGCAGCCCGACAGGCCTTGAGGTTGCTTTCTTT
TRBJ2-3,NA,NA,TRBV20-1,CSARVSEPQYF,TGCAGTGCTAGAGTTAGCGAGCCGCAGTATTTT
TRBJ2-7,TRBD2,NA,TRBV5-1,CASSLGAGLNSYEQYF,TGCGCCAGCAGCTTGGGGGCGGGACTAAACTCCTACGAGCAGTACTTC
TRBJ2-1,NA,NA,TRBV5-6,CASSLAGKTHGDEQFF,TGTGCCAGCAGCTTGGCGGGGAAGACCCACGGGGATGAGCAGTTCTTC
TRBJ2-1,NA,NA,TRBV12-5,CASGLVNAEEQFF,TGTGCTAGTGGTTTGGTAAATGCGGAAGAGCAGTTCTTC
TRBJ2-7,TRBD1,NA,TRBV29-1,CSVEGAEWDEQYF,TGCAGCGTCGAGGGGGCGGAATGGGATGAGCAGTACTTC
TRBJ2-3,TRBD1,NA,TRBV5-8,CASSFQGANTDTQYF,TGTGCCAGCAGCTTCCAGGGGGCGAATACAGATACGCAGTATTTT
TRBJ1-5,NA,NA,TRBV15,CATSRARGAGQPQHF,TGTGCCACCAGCAGAGCAAGGGGCGCAGGCCAGCCCCAGCATTTT
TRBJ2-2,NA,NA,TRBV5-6,CASSLSGTPGGELFF,TGTGCCAGCAGCTTGAGCGGGACACCCGGCGGGGAGCTGTTTTTT
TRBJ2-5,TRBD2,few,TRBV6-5,CASSPLSGPETQYF,TGTGCCAGCAGTCCACTTAGCGGGCCAGAGACCCAGTACTTC
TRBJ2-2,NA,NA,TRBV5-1,CASSLTHKQSGELFF,TGCGCCAGCAGCTTGACCCATAAACAGTCCGGGGAGCTGTTTTTT
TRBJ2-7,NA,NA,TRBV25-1,CASRRDSSYEQYF,TGTGCCAGCAGACGGGACTCCTCCTACGAGCAGTACTTC
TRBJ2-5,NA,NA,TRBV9,CASSVDSGGWETQYF,TGTGCCAGCAGCGTAGATAGTGGGGGGTGGGAGACCCAGTACTTC
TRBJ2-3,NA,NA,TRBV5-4,CASSLMGPEVQYF,TGTGCCAGCAGCTTGATGGGGCCAGAAGTGCAGTATTTT
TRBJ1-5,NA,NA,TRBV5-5,CASSLGVGGNQPQHF,TGTGCCAGCAGCTTGGGGGTAGGGGGCAATCAGCCCCAGCATTTT
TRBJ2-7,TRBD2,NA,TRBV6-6,CASSQRGASYEQYF,TGTGCCAGCAGCCAGCGGGGTGCGTCCTACGAGCAGTACTTC
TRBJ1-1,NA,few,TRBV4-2,CASSQEDLGGTEAFF,TGTGCCAGCAGCCAAGAAGACCTCGGGGGCACTGAAGCTTTCTTT
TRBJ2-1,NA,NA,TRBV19,CASSISVRAYNEQFF,TGTGCCAGTAGTATTAGTGTCAGGGCCTACAATGAGCAGTTCTTC
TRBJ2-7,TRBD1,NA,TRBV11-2,CASSPDRDYEQYF,TGTGCCAGCAGCCCCGACAGGGACTACGAGCAGTACTTC